The sequence of this TCR beta chain was determined in a study of OX40 agonist ivuxolimab in advanced cancers. Study-wide context: Dose-escalation patients had hepatocellular carcinoma, melanoma, renal cell or head and neck cancer.

Trimming cost V 5 bases and J 7 bases, with 14 bases left between them. The CDR3 is 14 residues long. Looked up from germline, CDR1 is MNHEY and CDR2 is SMNVEV (reference sequence). With regard to this clone: As yet, its antigen is unknown.

General study results and limits: Dose levels from 0.1 to 3.0 mg/kg saw CD4+ and CD8+ blood T cells expand clonally by week 6. Relative to CD4+ cells, CD8+ T cells on average had more expanded clones.

Assay used: immunoSEQ multiplex PCR; TCRdb lists only in-frame clones, some missing. The sample yields roughly 30,000 clones, roughly 91% seen once. This TCR came from an adult with an advanced solid tumor such as melanoma, head and neck, liver or kidney cancer. The sequences come from CD4+ or CD8+ T cells sorted from blood, collected in a trial of the OX40 agonist ivuxolimab. V usage is TRBV27 and J usage is TRBJ1-4; D is perhaps TRBD1 (6 bases). CDR3 residues: CASSPPGTSEKLFF. Here the CDR3 DNA reads TGTGCCAGCAGTCCCCCCGGGACATCTGAAAAACTGTTTTTT. The variable domain in full, with the rest retrieved from reference TRBV27 and TRBJ1-4, is EAQVTQNPRYLITVTGKKLTVTCSQNMNHEYMSWYRQDPGLGLRQIYYSMNVEVTDKGDVPEGYKVSRKEKRNFPLILESPSPNQTSLYFCASSPPGTSEKLFFGSGTQLSVL.